What follows are 27 T cell receptor beta chains derived from one specimen sequenced in a study of shared clonotypes between healthy human individuals. Some clones are missing from TCRdb's copy, which holds only in-frame ones; the method was immunoSEQ multiplex PCR. The sample lists around 370,000 clones, about 96% seen once, with around 0.32% in the top ten. The sequenced material came from memory CD8+ T cells sorted from blood. Noted subset: CD45RO+ cells pooled with CCR7-negative TemRA cells. The receptor set was obtained from a man aged 30 to 39 in good health.

V and J are TRBV7-2 and TRBJ2-1; D may be TRBD2 (5 bases). Germline CDR1 reads SGHTA; CDR2 reads FQGNSA. Trimming shortened V by 5 bases and J by 12 bases, and 17 bases separated the two germline ends. The CDR3 has 13 amino acids. CDR3 protein: CASSPSPQRGQFF. The CDR3 nucleotides are TGTGCCAGCAGCCCAAGTCCTCAACGGGGGCAGTTCTTC. Full variable domain (rest looked up from reference TRBV7-2 and TRBJ2-1): GAGVSQSPSNKVTEKGKDVELRCDPISGHTALYWYRQSLGQGLEFLIYFQGNSAPDKSGLPSDRFSAERTGGSVSTLTIQRTQQEDSAVYLCASSPSPQRGQFFGPGTRLTVL.

The chain carries TRBV10-3 and TRBJ1-6; D perhaps matches TRBD1 (5 bases). V was pared by 0 bases and J by 13 bases, with 13 bases between. Germline values: CDR1 ENHRY, CDR2 SYGVKD. The CDR3 has 14 amino acids. The CDR3 DNA follows: TGTGCCATCAGTGAGTCCCCGGGGGGTGCCCCCCTCCACTTT. Protein: CAISESPGGAPLHF.

This rearrangement joins TRBV5-1 to TRBJ2-2; weak D call: TRBD1 (5 bases). The germline CDR1 and CDR2 sequences are SGHRS and YFSETQ. This CDR3 comprises 14 residues. V lost 5 bases and J lost 1, with 9 bases in between. CDR3 sequence: CASRRQGNTGELFF. In DNA form, the CDR3 reads TGCGCCAGCAGACGTCAGGGGAACACCGGGGAGCTGTTTTTT.

The V call is TRBV28, the J call TRBJ1-2, with 7 positions matching TRBD1. The CDR3 covers 14 residues. The germline CDR1 and CDR2 sequences are MDHEN and SYDVKM. The J segment lost 7 bases and the V segment lost 3 bases, leaving 8 bases of the junction unmatched. The CDR3 DNA is TGTGCCAGCAGTTTCGGAGGGGGCGCGGGTGGCTACACCTTC. Amino acids: CASSFGGGAGGYTF.

V usage is TRBV6-5 and J usage is TRBJ2-7; D may be TRBD1 or TRBD2 (5 bases each). V lost 5 bases to trimming and J lost 4 bases, with 6 bases between them. CDR3 length equals 11 residues. The germline V gene has CDR1 MNHEY and CDR2 SVGAGI. CDR3 nucleotides: TGTGCCAGCAGTGAGGGGTACGAGCAGTACTTC. Its protein product is CASSEGYEQYF.

The V call is TRBV28, the J call TRBJ1-1; D might be TRBD1 (5 bases). This CDR3 has 14 residues. The germline CDR1 and CDR2 sequences are MDHEN and SYDVKM. Trimming removed 4 bases at V and 0 bases at J, with 9 bases between. CDR3 sequence reads: CASSSGGVNTEAFF. The CDR3 DNA is TGTGCCAGCAGTTCGGGGGGAGTGAACACTGAAGCTTTCTTT.

The V gene is TRBV7-2, the J gene TRBJ1-1, with D possibly TRBD1 on 5 matching bases. The CDR3 is 13 amino acids. Between the trimmed V and J ends, which lost 5 bases and 5 bases, there was a span of 12 bases. Germline CDR1 is SGHTA and CDR2 is FQGNSA. The CDR3 is CASSPWGGTEAFF. The CDR3 DNA sequence: TGTGCCAGCAGCCCATGGGGGGGGACTGAAGCTTTCTTT.

The V gene is TRBV11-2, the J gene TRBJ1-2, with D possibly TRBD1 on 5 matching bases. The CDR3 is 14 residues long. Deletions cut 5 bases from V and 7 bases from J, with 17 bases between. The germline V gene encodes CDR1 SGHAT and CDR2 FQNNGV. This CDR3 reads CASSTLLGTAGYTF. The CDR3, as DNA: TGTGCCAGCAGCACATTACTGGGGACTGCTGGCTACACCTTC.

J is TRBJ2-1 and V is TRBV12-1; the D call in the table, TRBD2, was not verified against the DNA. TRBV12-1 is a listed pseudogene. The CDR3 runs 14 residues. The CDR3 bases are TGTGCCAGCAGCCCAACTAGCGGGAACAATGAGCAGTTCTTC. As protein: CASSPTSGNNEQFF.

This chain uses TRBV5-1 with TRBJ2-5, with 15 bases fitting TRBD2. The CDR3 has 16 residues. The germline gives CDR1 SGHRS, CDR2 YFSETQ. The V and J ends lost 9 bases and 5 bases, in that order; junction bases with no gene match: 11. DNA for the CDR3: TGCGCCATCGCGACCGGACTAGCGGGAGGGCGCGAGACCCAGTACTTC. It is translated as CAIATGLAGGRETQYF. Full variable domain (outside the CDR3, taken from reference TRBV5-1 and TRBJ2-5): KAGVTQTPRYLIKTRGQQVTLSCSPISGHRSVSWYQQTPGQGLQFLFEYFSETQRNKGNFPGRFSGRQFSNSRSEMNVSTLELGDSALYLCAIATGLAGGRETQYFGPGTRLLVL.

The rearrangement links TRBV29-1 to TRBJ2-2; D remains ambiguous. CDR3 length: 13 amino acids. Germline V gene lookup returns CDR1 SQVTM and CDR2 ANQGSEA. V lost 3 bases and J 0 bases, leaving 5 bases between the germline ends. DNA for the CDR3: TGCAGCGTTGAGCCAGCGAACACCGGGGAGCTGTTTTTT. It encodes CSVEPANTGELFF.

The chain couples TRBV15 to TRBJ2-6, with D possibly being TRBD2 (5 bases). The CDR3 runs to 13 residues. Germline V gene sequence: CDR1 LNHNV, CDR2 YYDKDF (reference sequence). Trimming pared 0 bases from V and 13 bases from J, leaving 10 bases between. CDR3 in DNA: TGTGCCACCAGCAGAGATTCACGGGAAGTCCTGACTTTC. Translated: CATSRDSREVLTF.

This chain uses TRBV5-1 with TRBJ2-1; 11 nucleotides agree with TRBD2. Germline V gene sequence: CDR1 SGHRS, CDR2 YFSETQ. This CDR3 comprises 15 residues. The J segment lost 7 bases and the V segment lost 4 bases, leaving 7 bases of the junction unmatched. CDR3 sequence: CASSSTSGSLNEQFF. As DNA, the CDR3 is TGCGCCAGCAGCAGTACTAGCGGGAGTTTGAATGAGCAGTTCTTC.

This clone was picked up one time. This rearrangement joins TRBV30 to TRBJ2-7; D remains ambiguous. Per germline, CDR1 GTSNPN and CDR2 SVGIG (reference sequence). Trimming shortened V by 1 base and J by 3 bases, and 10 bases separated the two germline ends. There are 13 residues in the CDR3. The CDR3 nucleotides read TGTGCCTGGAGTGCGGACCAAAACTACGAGCAGTACTTC. Its protein is CAWSADQNYEQYF.

This chain links TRBV7-9 with TRBJ2-3; 7 bases agree with TRBD1. CDR1 and CDR2 from the germline V gene are SEHNR and FQNEAQ (reference sequence). V was pared by 4 bases and J by 2 bases, with 6 bases of the junction left unmatched. The CDR3 extends over 15 amino acids. CDR3 nucleotide sequence: TGTGCCAGCAGCTCACAGGGGCTAATCACAGATACGCAGTATTTT. It yields the protein CASSSQGLITDTQYF.

The rearrangement joins TRBV7-9 to TRBJ2-2; possibly TRBD2 for D (5 bases). V was trimmed by 5 bases and J by 5 bases, leaving 18 bases between them. CDR3 size: 16 residues. Germline CDR1 and CDR2: SEHNR and FQNEAQ (reference sequence). The DNA of the CDR3 is TGTGCCAGCAGCCGATGGGTTCCTGGCGGGACCGGGGAGCTGTTTTTT. Translated, it gives CASSRWVPGGTGELFF.

The rearrangement joins TRBV5-1 to TRBJ2-3, with 9 bases fitting TRBD2. This CDR3 contains 15 residues. Germline CDR1 is SGHRS and CDR2 is YFSETQ. The V and J ends lost 6 bases and 2 bases, in that order; junction bases with no gene match: 7. CDR3 loop: CASTSRLAATDTQYF. CDR3 nucleotide sequence: TGCGCCAGCACTTCACGACTAGCGGCCACAGATACGCAGTATTTT.

On this clone: Distinct nucleotide sequences in the sample also encode this CDR3. J is TRBJ2-7 and V is TRBV28; D is ambiguous. CDR3 length: 13 amino acids. Between the trimmed V and J ends, which lost 3 bases and 0 bases, there was a span of 6 bases. CDR1 and CDR2 (germline): MDHEN, SYDVKM. The CDR3 region has the DNA TGTGCCAGCAGTTTGGGCAGCTCCTACGAGCAGTACTTC. This translates into CASSLGSSYEQYF.

The V and J genes are TRBV6-1 and TRBJ2-4, with D maybe TRBD2 (6 bases). Germline V gene lookup returns CDR1 MNHNS and CDR2 SASEGT. V dropped 0 bases and J dropped 9 bases, with 15 bases sitting between them. The CDR3 length is 15 residues. The DNA of the CDR3 is TGTGCCAGCAGTGAAGCGCTGGTGGGAGGAAGCATTCAGTACTTC. This codes for CASSEALVGGSIQYF.

The chain employs TRBV28 and TRBJ2-2; the D gene could be TRBD1 or TRBD2 (5 bases each). Germline CDR1 is MDHEN and CDR2 is SYDVKM. V was shortened by 7 bases and J by 0 bases, with 18 bases between the two germline ends. This CDR3 comprises 17 residues. The CDR3 DNA reads as TGTGCCAGCACCAACCCAACAGGACTGCCGAACACCGGGGAGCTGTTTTTT. This codes for CASTNPTGLPNTGELFF.

The chain carries TRBV28 and TRBJ2-7; the D is unclear. With 2 bases removed from V and 0 bases from J, the gap between germline ends came to 5 bases. The CDR3 has 13 residues. CDR1 and CDR2 (germline): MDHEN, SYDVKM. The CDR3 sequence: CASSLQASYEQYF. CDR3 sequence (DNA): TGTGCCAGCAGTTTACAGGCCTCCTACGAGCAGTACTTC.

The DNA of the CDR3 is TGTGCCAGCAGTTTTGCCTCTGGAAACACCATATATTTT. Residues: CASSFASGNTIYF. The chain employs TRBV11-2 and TRBJ1-3; D gene unclear. The CDR3 runs 13 residues. The V gene lost 6 bases and the J gene lost 0 bases, with 6 bases spanning the gap. CDR1 is SGHAT and CDR2 is FQNNGV in the germline V gene.

The chain employs TRBV7-9 and TRBJ1-1, with TRBD1 matching over 8 bases. CDR3 length equals 13 residues. Unmatched junction bases numbered 4, after V lost 4 bases and J lost 6 bases. Per the germline V gene, CDR1 is SEHNR and CDR2 is FQNEAQ (reference sequence). The CDR3 loop reads CASSSGGLAEAFF. The CDR3, as DNA: TGTGCCAGCAGCTCAGGGGGCCTAGCTGAAGCTTTCTTT.

The chain's CDR3 is CASSEGSWGTGNTIYF. The CDR3 nucleotides are TGTGCCAGCAGTGAGGGATCCTGGGGGACTGGAAACACCATATATTTT. The chain recombines TRBV6-1 with TRBJ1-3; tentatively, D is TRBD1 (5 bases). In germline, CDR1 is MNHNS, CDR2 SASEGT. CDR3 length: 16 residues. Trimming pared 3 bases from V and 2 bases from J, leaving 14 bases between.

The chain recombines TRBV7-6 with TRBJ1-4, with no clear D. This CDR3 is built from 16 residues. The ends were cut back, 5 bases at V and 8 bases at J, with 21 bases in the middle. CDR1 is SGHVS, CDR2 FNYEAQ, per germline. The CDR3 reads CASSQNPGNAKEKLFF. In DNA form, the CDR3 reads TGTGCCAGCAGCCAAAACCCGGGGAACGCCAAGGAAAAACTGTTTTTT.

This CDR3 is CASSVRSSGSTGELFF. The CDR3 DNA follows: TGTGCCAGCAGCGTGCGGTCTAGCGGGAGCACCGGGGAGCTGTTTTTT. The chain combines TRBV9 with TRBJ2-2, with 10 positions matching TRBD2. Germline trimming cut 2 bases from V and 4 bases from J; bases unmatched to any gene: 5. Germline values: CDR1 SGDLS, CDR2 YYNGEE. CDR3 length: 16 amino acids.

This chain links TRBV20-1 with TRBJ2-1; tentatively, D is TRBD2 (6 bases). The V gene lost 6 bases and the J gene lost 4 bases, with 7 bases spanning the gap. This CDR3 region has 11 residues. From germline, CDR1 is DFQATT and CDR2 SNEGSKA (reference sequence). CDR3 sequence: CSAGGYNEQFF. CDR3 DNA: TGCAGTGCAGGAGGGTACAATGAGCAGTTCTTC.